Included here is one T cell receptor beta chain sequence, with context. Antigen specificity is unknown. The sample is drawn from a study of response to subunit inactivated influenza vaccine. Study results and caveats: There was a suggestion from the authors that each seasonal influenza vaccination recruits few new T cells.

V gave up 4 bases and J gave up 4 bases; unmatched junction bases: 7. Germline V gene lookup returns CDR1 MNHEY and CDR2 SVGAGI. This CDR3 region has 15 residues. Each CDR3 protein gets one entry after TCRdb re-called the RT-PCR reads with MiXCR. Of about 780,000 distinct CDR3 sequences in the sample, around a sixth were seen once. The J gene is TRBJ2-1, the V gene TRBV6-5, with TRBD1 identical over 7 bases. Sequences were derived from PBMCs from blood, sampled around 5 days after vaccination. This TCR derives from a man over 45 who received an inactivated influenza vaccine. DNA of the CDR3: TGTGCCAGCAGTTTGGGGACAGCCCTTTACAATGAGCAGTTCTTC. This sequence encodes CASSLGTALYNEQFF.